This T cell receptor (beta chain) was identified in a study of blood T cell repertoires in COVID-19. Overall study: Some COVID-19 samples were acute and others convalescent; all came from the United States, Italy and Spain.

Seattle patient enrollment occurred during active infection, with longitudinal follow-up thereafter. Unmatched junction bases numbered 2, after V lost 3 bases and J lost 4 bases. The CDR3 extends over 15 amino acids. Germline V lookup: CDR1 SGDLS, CDR2 YYNGEE. TCRdb's table, derived via immunoSEQ multiplex PCR, lists solely in-frame clones and lacks some. Of about 480,000 clones in the sample, 85% to 90% were seen once. The rearrangement uses TRBV9 and TRBJ2-1; TRBD2 matches at 12 bases. This sequence was found in a woman aged 45-60 years with COVID-19, enrolled during active disease. Source material: peripheral blood. CDR3 sequence (DNA): TGTGCCAGCAGCGGACTAGCGGGAGATTACAATGAGCAGTTCTTC. This sequence encodes CASSGLAGDYNEQFF.